Listed here are 24 T cell receptor beta chains from one sample, sequenced in a study of blood T cell repertoires in COVID-19. Only in-frame clones appear in the TCRdb table, and some are missing; sequencing was by immunoSEQ multiplex PCR. The table includes about 270,000 clones, about 88% detected once. Input material: PBMCs or T cells enriched from blood (not recorded which). These receptors came from a woman aged 45-65 years who had recovered from COVID-19.

The V and J genes are TRBV7-2 and TRBJ2-1, with D possibly matching TRBD1 (5 bases). The CDR3 is 15 amino acids. V was shortened by 4 bases and J by 0 bases, with 10 bases between the two germline ends. CDR1 and CDR2 from the germline V gene are SGHTA and FQGNSA. The CDR3 is CASSSQGPSYNEQFF. DNA for the CDR3: TGTGCCAGCAGCTCTCAGGGCCCCTCCTACAATGAGCAGTTCTTC. Drawing the rest from reference TRBV7-2 and TRBJ2-1, the complete variable domain is GAGVSQSPSNKVTEKGKDVELRCDPISGHTALYWYRQSLGQGLEFLIYFQGNSAPDKSGLPSDRFSAERTGGSVSTLTIQRTQQEDSAVYLCASSSQGPSYNEQFFGPGTRLTVL.

V and J are TRBV7-2 and TRBJ2-1, with no clear D. V was cut by 0 bases and J by 3 bases, with 9 bases left in between. Germline V gene data show CDR1 as SGHTA and CDR2 as FQGNSA. The length of the CDR3 is 15 residues. The CDR3 here is CASSLAVLDYNEQFF. DNA for the CDR3: TGTGCCAGCAGCTTAGCGGTCCTAGACTACAATGAGCAGTTCTTC.

The rearrangement joins TRBV2 to TRBJ1-5, with 12 bases that match TRBD1. Trimming cost V 6 bases and J 7 bases; bases outside gene matches: 7. The CDR3 is 15 amino acids. The germline V gene has CDR1 SNHLY and CDR2 FYNNEI. Written as DNA, the CDR3 is TGTGCCAGCAGCCGGGACAGGGGGCGGCAACAGCCCCAGCATTTT. Its translation is CASSRDRGRQQPQHF.

The chain employs TRBV18 and TRBJ1-2; the match to TRBD1 covers 8 bases. The CDR3 loop spans 13 amino acids. Germline loops: CDR1 KGHSH, CDR2 LQKENI. The V and J ends lost 7 bases and 8 bases, in that order; junction bases with no gene match: 9. CDR3 sequence: CASLPGTGYGYTF. The CDR3 region has the DNA TGTGCCAGCTTACCCGGGACAGGATACGGCTACACCTTC.

Of note for this clone: The junction does not match germline at one end; this may be a read error. This chain connects TRBV19 to TRBJ2-5; no definite D call. Germline CDR1 and CDR2: LNHDA and SQIVND (reference sequence). CDR3 size: 12 residues. The CDR3 DNA follows: TGTGCCAGTAGTATAGACTACCGGCGTCGGGACTTC. This encodes CASSIDYRRRDF.

This chain joins TRBV11-2 and TRBJ1-1; D may be TRBD1 (5 bases). This CDR3 contains 15 residues. Trimming cost V 1 base and J 4 bases, with 13 bases left between them. The germline V gene has CDR1 SGHAT and CDR2 FQNNGV. In DNA, the CDR3 is TGTGCCAGCAGCTTAGTCGGGCAGGGCGGCACTGAAGCTTTCTTT. It codes for CASSLVGQGGTEAFF.

This clone was seen a handful of times. The chain links TRBV4-2 to TRBJ1-1; D not certain. The V gene lost 3 bases and the J gene lost 1 base, with 6 bases spanning the gap. Germline V gene data show CDR1 as LGHNA and CDR2 as YNFKEQ. The CDR3 length is 13 residues. The chain's CDR3 is CASSQNWNTEAFF. The CDR3 nucleotides are TGTGCCAGCAGCCAGAACTGGAACACTGAAGCTTTCTTT.

This chain links TRBV12-3 or TRBV12-4 with TRBJ1-1; 7 nucleotides agree with TRBD1. This CDR3 spans 11 amino acids. With 5 bases clipped from V and 8 bases from J, the junction kept 2 bases outside the gene matches. This CDR3 is CASSPQGEAFF. The CDR3 nucleotides are TGTGCCAGCAGTCCACAGGGGGAAGCTTTCTTT.

The genes are TRBV29-1 and TRBJ2-2; 9 bases align to TRBD2. Germline loops: CDR1 SQVTM, CDR2 ANQGSEA. The CDR3 is made up of 14 amino acids. The V segment lost 5 bases and the J segment 1 base; nucleotides outside the gene matches: 2. The CDR3 nucleotides read TGCAGCGTTAGAGCGGGAGGGAACACCGGGGAGCTGTTTTTT. This gives the protein CSVRAGGNTGELFF.

This chain joins TRBV5-1 and TRBJ1-6; the D is unclear. The CDR3 covers 16 residues. The V and J ends lost 0 bases and 5 bases respectively, with 12 bases between them. Per the germline V gene, CDR1 is SGHRS and CDR2 is YFSETQ. DNA for the CDR3: TGCGCCAGCAGCTTGGATCCCGGGAGGGATAATTCACCCCTCCACTTT. It yields the protein CASSLDPGRDNSPLHF.

V usage is TRBV7-9 and J usage is TRBJ1-5; D not resolved. The V end was cut by 4 bases, the J end by 4 bases, with 11 bases between. Germline-derived CDR1 and CDR2 are SEHNR and FQNEAQ (reference sequence). This CDR3 spans 14 amino acids. DNA for the CDR3: TGTGCCAGCAGCTCCTATCCGGGGAATCAGCCCCAGCATTTT. Protein product: CASSSYPGNQPQHF.

This clone was detected only once. The CDR3 DNA reads TGCGCCAGCAGCTTGGCGGGGCTAGCGGGAGGGCCGGAGACCCAGTACTTC. Translated: CASSLAGLAGGPETQYF. The chain employs TRBV5-1 and TRBJ2-5; 12 bases line up with TRBD2. The CDR3 length is 17 residues. Germline V gives CDR1 SGHRS, CDR2 YFSETQ. Trimming cost V 0 bases and J 5 bases; bases outside gene matches: 8.

This clone was observed a handful of times. This rearrangement joins TRBV27 to TRBJ2-5; possibly TRBD1 for D (6 bases). Germline V gene data show CDR1 as MNHEY and CDR2 as SMNVEV (reference sequence). Trimming removed 5 bases at V and 9 bases at J, with 13 bases between. This CDR3 comprises 12 residues. The DNA for the CDR3 is TGTGCCAGCAGTCCAACGGGACAATCCCAGTACTTC. Its translation is CASSPTGQSQYF.

For this clone: A read error may produce the germline difference seen at one junction end. The chain carries TRBV6-2 or TRBV6-3 and TRBJ2-1; TRBD2 matches 9 bases. The CDR3 is made up of 12 amino acids. Germline CDR1 reads MNHEY; CDR2 reads SVGEGT. The DNA for the CDR3 is TGTGCCAGCAGTGATAGCGGGAGCCTCCGGGTCTTC. Translating it yields CASSDSGSLRVF.

The chain carries TRBV4-3 and TRBJ1-4; D is uncertain. The CDR3 is 12 amino acids. CDR1 and CDR2 (germline): LGHNA, YSLEER. V lost 8 bases, J lost 4 bases, and 8 bases lay in between. The CDR3 reads CASGTDNEKLFF. CDR3 coding DNA: TGCGCCAGCGGCACAGATAATGAAAAACTGTTTTTT.

The chain is built from TRBV19 and TRBJ2-3; 7 bases line up with TRBD2. CDR1 and CDR2 (germline): LNHDA, SQIVND (reference sequence). The V segment lost 9 bases and the J segment 6 bases; nucleotides outside the gene matches: 12. This CDR3 has 14 residues. CDR3 in DNA: TGTGCCAGCTCCCGAGGGAGGGCCGGGGATACGCAGTATTTT. It is translated as CASSRGRAGDTQYF. Looking up the rest from reference TRBV19 and TRBJ2-3 gives the full variable domain: DGGITQSPKYLFRKEGQNVTLSCEQNLNHDAMYWYRQDPGQGLRLIYYSQIVNDFQKGDIAEGYSVSREKKESFPLTVTSAQKNPTAFYLCASSRGRAGDTQYFGPGTRLTVL.

The rearrangement links TRBV5-1 to TRBJ1-3; D is undetermined. The CDR3 extends over 12 amino acids. Trimming stripped 3 bases from V and 4 bases from J, with 5 bases between. Germline CDR1 is SGHRS and CDR2 is YFSETQ. CDR3 in DNA: TGCGCCAGCAGCTCGACAGGAAACACCATATATTTT. Its translation is CASSSTGNTIYF. Complete variable domain (other parts from reference TRBV5-1 and TRBJ1-3): KAGVTQTPRYLIKTRGQQVTLSCSPISGHRSVSWYQQTPGQGLQFLFEYFSETQRNKGNFPGRFSGRQFSNSRSEMNVSTLELGDSALYLCASSSTGNTIYFGEGSWLTVV.

This chain connects TRBV6-5 to TRBJ1-1; no clear D gene. Per the germline V gene, CDR1 is MNHEY and CDR2 is SVGAGI. With 2 bases removed from V and 6 bases from J, the gap between germline ends came to 19 bases. The CDR3 spans 16 residues. The CDR3 reads CASSYGIWQLRAEAFF. The CDR3 nucleotides read TGTGCCAGCAGTTACGGCATTTGGCAATTGAGGGCTGAAGCTTTCTTT.

The gene calls are TRBV7-2 and TRBJ2-1; perhaps TRBD2 as D (5 bases). The CDR3 consists of 16 residues. The germline V gene encodes CDR1 SGHTA and CDR2 FQGNSA. V lost 3 bases and J lost 2, with 14 bases in between. The CDR3 protein is CASSFLPSRTYNEQFF. The CDR3, as DNA: TGTGCCAGCAGCTTCCTCCCTAGCAGGACCTACAATGAGCAGTTCTTC. Together with reference TRBV7-2 and TRBJ2-1, the CDR3 gives the full variable domain: GAGVSQSPSNKVTEKGKDVELRCDPISGHTALYWYRQSLGQGLEFLIYFQGNSAPDKSGLPSDRFSAERTGGSVSTLTIQRTQQEDSAVYLCASSFLPSRTYNEQFFGPGTRLTVL.

V gene TRBV5-1 combines with J gene TRBJ1-1; unclear D gene. Trimming shortened V by 3 bases and J by 4 bases, and 13 bases separated the two germline ends. CDR3 length: 14 amino acids. Germline CDR1 is SGHRS and CDR2 is YFSETQ. This CDR3 reads CASSSQPGFTEAFF. Written as DNA, the CDR3 is TGCGCCAGCAGCTCCCAACCAGGCTTCACTGAAGCTTTCTTT.

This chain connects TRBV30 to TRBJ1-5; no reliable D call. V lost 5 bases and J lost 1, with 12 bases in between. CDR3 length: 14 amino acids. CDR1 GTSNPN and CDR2 SVGIG come from the germline V gene (reference sequence). The CDR3 DNA is TGTGCCTGGGCGGCACAGTCGAGCAATCAGCCCCAGCATTTT. Its protein is CAWAAQSSNQPQHF. Supplemented by reference TRBV30 and TRBJ1-5, the full variable domain reads SQTIHQWPATLVQPVGSPLSLECTVEGTSNPNLYWYRQAAGRGLQLLFYSVGIGQISSEVPQNLSASRPQDRQFILSSKKLLLSDSGFYLCAWAAQSSNQPQHFGDGTRLSIL.

V and J are TRBV3-1 (or the pseudogene TRBV3-2) and TRBJ2-2; TRBD2 aligns across 10 bases. The trim removed 0 bases at V and 7 bases at J, leaving 8 bases unmatched. This CDR3 region has 17 residues. CDR1 LGHDT and CDR2 YNNKEL come from the germline V gene (reference sequence). The CDR3 nucleotides are TGTGCCAGCAGCCAAGATGGTCTAGCGGGAGTTGTCGGGGAGCTGTTTTTT. Protein: CASSQDGLAGVVGELFF.

This chain links TRBV5-1 with TRBJ1-2, with TRBD1 matching 9 bases. The CDR3 extends over 15 amino acids. Germline values: CDR1 SGHRS, CDR2 YFSETQ. V was clipped by 4 bases and J by 4 bases; unmatched bases: 8. CDR3: CASSVTGGRGYGYTF. Here the CDR3 DNA reads TGCGCCAGCAGCGTAACAGGGGGCAGGGGCTATGGCTACACCTTC. The full variable domain, its missing parts supplied by reference TRBV5-1 and TRBJ1-2, is KAGVTQTPRYLIKTRGQQVTLSCSPISGHRSVSWYQQTPGQGLQFLFEYFSETQRNKGNFPGRFSGRQFSNSRSEMNVSTLELGDSALYLCASSVTGGRGYGYTFGSGTRLTVV.

This rearrangement joins TRBV4-3 to TRBJ1-2; no clear D. Trimming removed 5 bases from V and 0 bases from J, with 7 bases in between. Germline V lookup: CDR1 LGHNA, CDR2 YSLEER. This CDR3 is built from 13 residues. DNA of the CDR3: TGCGCCAGCAGCTCTCAGACTAACTATGGCTACACCTTC. Translation gives CASSSQTNYGYTF.